This T cell receptor (beta chain) was sequenced in a study of blood T cell repertoires in COVID-19. Germline CDR1 SGHRS, CDR2 YFSETQ. This CDR3 has 15 amino acids. V was trimmed by 4 bases and J by 8 bases, leaving 18 bases between them. Only in-frame clones appear in the TCRdb table, and some are missing; sequencing was by immunoSEQ multiplex PCR. This table has tens of thousands of clones, about four fifths appearing once. The sequence came from a man older than 75 with COVID-19, enrolled during active disease. Sequenced: peripheral blood. The genes are TRBV5-1 and TRBJ1-4; D gene unclear. The DNA of the CDR3 is TGCGCCAGCAGCGGAGGACGCAATTTGGGGGAAAAACTGTTTTTT. Translating it yields CASSGGRNLGEKLFF.